The sequence of this T cell receptor (beta chain) was determined in a study of blood T cell dynamics during melanoma immunotherapy. Documented time point: week 3, after first cycle of checkpoint inhibitor. Prior systemic cancer therapy, immunosuppressant use and other active malignancies excluded patients. Trimming stripped 5 bases from V and 10 bases from J, with 17 bases between. CDR1 and CDR2 from the germline V gene are SNHLY and FYNNEI. The CDR3 length is 13 residues. Each bulk PBMC sample had approximately 400 ng DNA loaded. Clones were read by immunoSEQ multiplex PCR, and TCRdb kept only the in-frame ones, dropping some. This table holds about 14,000 clones, more than 80% found once.

The receptor's source is a human donor with melanoma. The sample in question was blood, obtained from a patient treated with checkpoint blockade. V usage is TRBV2 and J usage is TRBJ1-1, with D perhaps matching TRBD1 (6 bases). Here the CDR3 DNA reads TGTGCCAGCAGTCTTAACCTACAGGGATCAGCTTTCTTT. Protein: CASSLNLQGSAFF. Drawing the rest from reference TRBV2 and TRBJ1-1, the complete variable domain is EPEVTQTPSHQVTQMGQEVILRCVPISNHLYFYWYRQILGQKVEFLVSFYNNEISEKSEIFDDQFSVERPDGSNFTLKIRSTKLEDSAMYFCASSLNLQGSAFFGQGTRLTVV.